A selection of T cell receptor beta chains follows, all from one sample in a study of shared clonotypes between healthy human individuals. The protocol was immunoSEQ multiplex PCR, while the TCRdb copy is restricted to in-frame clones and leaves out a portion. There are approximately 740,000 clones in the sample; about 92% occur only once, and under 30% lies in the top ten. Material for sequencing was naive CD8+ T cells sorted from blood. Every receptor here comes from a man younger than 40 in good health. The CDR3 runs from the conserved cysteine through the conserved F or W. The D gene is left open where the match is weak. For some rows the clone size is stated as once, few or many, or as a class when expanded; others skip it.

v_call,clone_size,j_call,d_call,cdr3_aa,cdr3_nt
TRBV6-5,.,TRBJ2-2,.,CASLTWGTGELFF,TGTGCCAGCCTCACATGGGGCACCGGGGAGCTGTTTTTT
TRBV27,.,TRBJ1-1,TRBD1,CASSVTGEPEAFF,TGTGCCAGCAGTGTAACAGGGGAGCCTGAAGCTTTCTTT
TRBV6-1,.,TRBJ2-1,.,CASSELGGGNEQFF,TGTGCCAGCAGTGAATTGGGAGGGGGCAATGAGCAGTTCTTC
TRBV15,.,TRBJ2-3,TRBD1,CATSRDPTGISTDTQYF,TGTGCCACCAGCAGAGATCCGACAGGGATCAGCACAGATACGCAGTATTTT
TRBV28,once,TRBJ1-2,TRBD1,CASRLPGQPYGYTF,TGTGCCAGCAGGCTCCCGGGACAGCCCTATGGCTACACCTTC
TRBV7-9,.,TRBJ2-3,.,CASSKEGADTQYF,TGTGCCAGCAGCAAAGAGGGGGCAGATACGCAGTATTTT
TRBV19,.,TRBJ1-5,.,CASIDTGLWGWPQHF,TGTGCCAGTATCGATACGGGGCTCTGGGGTTGGCCCCAGCATTTT
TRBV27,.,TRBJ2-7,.,CASSLGKGGYEQYF,TGTGCCAGCAGTTTAGGCAAGGGTGGTTACGAGCAGTACTTC
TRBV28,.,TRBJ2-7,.,CASSPRNTGHEQYF,TGTGCCAGCAGTCCAAGAAATACAGGGCACGAGCAGTACTTC
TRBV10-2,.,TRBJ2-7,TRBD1,CASRQPGQGAYEQYF,TGCGCCAGCAGGCAACCGGGACAGGGGGCTTACGAGCAGTACTTC
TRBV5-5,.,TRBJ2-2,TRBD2,CASSLGTSSPWELFF,TGTGCCAGCAGCTTAGGGACTAGTTCTCCCTGGGAGCTGTTTTTT
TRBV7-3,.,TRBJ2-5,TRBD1,CASSKGADRDQETQYF,TGTGCCAGCAGTAAGGGGGCAGACAGAGACCAAGAGACCCAGTACTTC
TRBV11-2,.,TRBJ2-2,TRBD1,CASSSYRDRGPDGELFF,TGTGCCAGCAGCTCCTACCGGGACAGGGGGCCCGACGGGGAGCTGTTTTTT